This TCR beta chain was obtained from a study of T-cell memory formation after mild COVID-19. At the level of the study: For the most part, TCR clusters were specific to one donor.

The CDR3 has 13 residues. The ends were cut back, 4 bases at V and 8 bases at J, with 12 bases in the middle. The germline gives CDR1 MNHEY, CDR2 SVGAGI. This clonotype turned up a few times. From the 5' RACE reads, TCRdb called clonotypes with MiXCR, one entry per CDR3 protein. The sample lists some 450,000 distinct CDR3 sequences, roughly 18% occurring once. The V gene is TRBV6-5, the J gene TRBJ1-3; D gene uncertain. The sample consisted of PBMCs or a T cell subset sorted from them (not recorded which). The sequence came from a man between 18 and 29 years old who had mild COVID-19 (a few samples of this study predate the infection). Cell type and time point are not known. CDR3 sequence: CASSFTTRDTIYF. The CDR3 DNA follows: TGTGCCAGCAGTTTCACAACCCGGGACACCATATATTTT.